This T cell receptor beta chain was obtained from a study of response to subunit inactivated influenza vaccine. General study results and limits: With each seasonal influenza vaccination, the authors suggested, few new T cells are recruited.

This clonotype was picked up a small number of times. What it recognizes is unknown. This CDR3 has 15 residues. Trimming at V came to 6 bases and at J to 2 bases, leaving 4 bases not matched to a gene. CDR1 MRHNA and CDR2 SNTAGT come from the germline V gene. TCRdb independently ran MiXCR on the RT-PCR reads; one entry per CDR3 protein. The sample comprises hundreds of thousands of distinct CDR3 sequences, around 9.9% of which are singletons, and less than 15% rests with the top ten. Sequenced here: PBMCs from blood, sampled roughly 48 days after vaccination. This clonotype was obtained from a man in his fifties or sixties who received an inactivated influenza vaccine. The chain employs TRBV6-4 and TRBJ2-3; TRBD2 agrees at 11 bases. The CDR3 reads CASSRLAGYTDTQYF. The CDR3 bases are TGTGCCAGCAGCCGACTAGCGGGATACACAGATACGCAGTATTTT.